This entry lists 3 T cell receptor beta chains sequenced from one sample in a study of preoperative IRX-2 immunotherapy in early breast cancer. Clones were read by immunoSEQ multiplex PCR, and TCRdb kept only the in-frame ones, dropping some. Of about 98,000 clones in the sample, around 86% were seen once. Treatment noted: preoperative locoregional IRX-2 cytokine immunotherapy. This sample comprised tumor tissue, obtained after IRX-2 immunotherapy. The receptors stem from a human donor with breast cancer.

In DNA form, the CDR3 reads TGTGCCAGCAGCTTATGGGACAGAGATAATTCACCCCTCCACTTT. The encoded protein is CASSLWDRDNSPLHF. V usage is TRBV11-3 and J usage is TRBJ1-6; TRBD1 agrees at 7 bases. Per germline, CDR1 SGHNT and CDR2 YENEEA. The CDR3 runs 15 residues. V was clipped by 2 bases and J by 5 bases; unmatched bases: 3.

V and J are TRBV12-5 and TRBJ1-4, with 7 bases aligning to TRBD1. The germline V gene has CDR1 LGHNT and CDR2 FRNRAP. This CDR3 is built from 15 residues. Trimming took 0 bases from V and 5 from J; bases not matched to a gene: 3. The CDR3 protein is CASGLVPQGNEKLFF. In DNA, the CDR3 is TGTGCTAGTGGTTTGGTGCCACAGGGGAATGAAAAACTGTTTTTT.

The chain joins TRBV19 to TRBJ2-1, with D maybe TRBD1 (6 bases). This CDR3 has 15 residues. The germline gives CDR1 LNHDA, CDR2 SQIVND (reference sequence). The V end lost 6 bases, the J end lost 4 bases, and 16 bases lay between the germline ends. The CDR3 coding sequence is TGTGCCAGTAGCACTAACGACAGGTTATACAATGAGCAGTTCTTC. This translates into CASSTNDRLYNEQFF.